Included here is one TCR beta chain sequence, with context. Here immunoSEQ multiplex PCR was the method, and the copy in TCRdb shows in-frame clones only, minus some. The sample lists 700,000 to 750,000 clones, approximately 85% occurring once. The entry originates in a study of shared T cell receptors in the human thymus. There are 16 residues in the CDR3. V was cut by 1 base and J by 2 bases, with 14 bases left in between. In germline, CDR1 is SGHTA, CDR2 FQGNSA. The data were also submitted as part of a second study, on human thymus T cells. As that study records: Resections from corrective heart surgery supplied the thymus tissue. It looked as if thymic and blood repertoires used V and J genes in a biased way. Related reports documented highly overlapping thymic repertoires among unrelated individuals.

This chain links TRBV7-2 with TRBJ1-1, with D perhaps TRBD1 (6 bases). The TCR sequence derives from a girl under two years old with a congenital heart defect. The sample was thymocytes. CDR3 in DNA: TGTGCCAGCAGCTTAGGCGTCGACAGGACAAACACTGAAGCTTTCTTT. Translated: CASSLGVDRTNTEAFF.